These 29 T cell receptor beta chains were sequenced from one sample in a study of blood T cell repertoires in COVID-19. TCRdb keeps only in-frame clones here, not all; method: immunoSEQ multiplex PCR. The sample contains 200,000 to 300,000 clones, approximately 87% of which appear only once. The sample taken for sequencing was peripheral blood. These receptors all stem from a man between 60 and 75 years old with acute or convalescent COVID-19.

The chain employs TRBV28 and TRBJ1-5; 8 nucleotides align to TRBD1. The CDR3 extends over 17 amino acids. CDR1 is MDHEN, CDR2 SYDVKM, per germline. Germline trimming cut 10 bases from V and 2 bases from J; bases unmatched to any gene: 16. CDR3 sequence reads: CATHLTTGGLGNQPQHF. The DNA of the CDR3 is TGTGCCACCCACCTAACTACAGGGGGTCTGGGCAATCAGCCCCAGCATTTT.

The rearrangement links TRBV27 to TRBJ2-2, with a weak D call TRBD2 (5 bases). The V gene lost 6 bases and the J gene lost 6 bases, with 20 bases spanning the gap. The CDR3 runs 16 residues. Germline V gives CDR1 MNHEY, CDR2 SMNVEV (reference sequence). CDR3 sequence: CASSSLRTATPGELFF. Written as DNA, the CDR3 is TGTGCCAGCAGCTCCCTGAGGACTGCCACACCCGGGGAGCTGTTTTTT.

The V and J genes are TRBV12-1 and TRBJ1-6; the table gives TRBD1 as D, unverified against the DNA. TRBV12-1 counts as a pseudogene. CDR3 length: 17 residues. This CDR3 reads CASSPGTGSSYNSPLHF. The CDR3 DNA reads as TGTGCCAGCAGCCCCGGGACAGGGAGCTCCTATAATTCACCCCTCCACTTT.

CDR3 sequence reads: CASSLVQTNTGELFF. CDR3 sequence (DNA): TGCGCCAGCAGCTTGGTACAGACGAACACCGGGGAGCTGTTTTTT. This chain connects TRBV5-1 to TRBJ2-2; D is uncertain. This CDR3 has 15 amino acids. Germline CDR1 and CDR2: SGHRS and YFSETQ. V dropped 0 bases and J dropped 0 bases, with 6 bases sitting between them.

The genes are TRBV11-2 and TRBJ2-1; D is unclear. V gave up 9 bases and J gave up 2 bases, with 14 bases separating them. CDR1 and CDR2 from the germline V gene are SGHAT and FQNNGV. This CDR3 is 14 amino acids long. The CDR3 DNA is TGTGCCAGTAAGTTCACAGATACCTACAATGAGCAGTTCTTC. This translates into CASKFTDTYNEQFF.

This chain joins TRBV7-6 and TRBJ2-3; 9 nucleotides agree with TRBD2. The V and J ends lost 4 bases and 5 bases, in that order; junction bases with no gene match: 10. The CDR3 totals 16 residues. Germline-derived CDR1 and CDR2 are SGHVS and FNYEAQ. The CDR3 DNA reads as TGTGCCAGCAGCTCCGACACAGCGGGAGGTGGAGATACGCAGTATTTT. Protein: CASSSDTAGGGDTQYF.

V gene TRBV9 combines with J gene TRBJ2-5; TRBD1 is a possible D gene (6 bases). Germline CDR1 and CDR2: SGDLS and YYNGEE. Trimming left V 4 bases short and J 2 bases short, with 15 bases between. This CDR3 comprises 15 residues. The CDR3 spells CASSRSGTTQETQYF. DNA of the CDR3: TGTGCCAGCAGCAGATCCGGGACAACTCAAGAGACCCAGTACTTC.

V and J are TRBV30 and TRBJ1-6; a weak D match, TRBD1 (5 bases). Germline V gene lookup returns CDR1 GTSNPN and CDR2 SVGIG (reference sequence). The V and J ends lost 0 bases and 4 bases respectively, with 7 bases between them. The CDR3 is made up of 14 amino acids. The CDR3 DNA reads TGTGCCTGGAGTGTGACAGCTTATAATTCACCCCTCCACTTT. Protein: CAWSVTAYNSPLHF.

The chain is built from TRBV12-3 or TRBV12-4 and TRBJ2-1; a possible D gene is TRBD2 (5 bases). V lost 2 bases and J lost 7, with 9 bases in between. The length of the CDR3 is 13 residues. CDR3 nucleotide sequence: TGTGCCAGCAGTTTACGGACTGGGAATGAGCAGTTCTTC. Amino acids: CASSLRTGNEQFF.

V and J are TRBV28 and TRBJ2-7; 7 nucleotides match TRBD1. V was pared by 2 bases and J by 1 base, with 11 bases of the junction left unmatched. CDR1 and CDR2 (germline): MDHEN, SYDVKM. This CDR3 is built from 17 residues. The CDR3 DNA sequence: TGTGCCAGCAGTTTAGAAGGGGGCGCCGTGTTTTCCTACGAGCAGTACTTC. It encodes CASSLEGGAVFSYEQYF.

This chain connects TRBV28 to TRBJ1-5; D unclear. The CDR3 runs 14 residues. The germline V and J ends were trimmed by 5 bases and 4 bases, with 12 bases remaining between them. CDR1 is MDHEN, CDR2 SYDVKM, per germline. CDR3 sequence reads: CASSLYTGNQPQHF. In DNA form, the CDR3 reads TGTGCCAGCAGTCTCTACACGGGTAATCAGCCCCAGCATTTT.

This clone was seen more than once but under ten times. Written as DNA, the CDR3 is TGTGCCAGCAGCTCCCCAGGGGGTCACGGGAATGAGCAGTTCTTC. This translates into CASSSPGGHGNEQFF. The chain recombines TRBV7-6 with TRBJ2-1; TRBD1 matches at 7 bases. Germline V gene data show CDR1 as SGHVS and CDR2 as FNYEAQ. The CDR3 length is 15 residues. V dropped 4 bases and J dropped 7; count of bases not matched to a gene: 10. The variable domain in full, with the rest retrieved from reference TRBV7-6 and TRBJ2-1, is GAGVSQSPRYKVTKRGQDVALRCDPISGHVSLYWYRQALGQGPEFLTYFNYEAQQDKSGLPNDRFSAERPEGSISTLTIQRTEQRDSAMYRCASSSPGGHGNEQFFGPGTRLTVL.

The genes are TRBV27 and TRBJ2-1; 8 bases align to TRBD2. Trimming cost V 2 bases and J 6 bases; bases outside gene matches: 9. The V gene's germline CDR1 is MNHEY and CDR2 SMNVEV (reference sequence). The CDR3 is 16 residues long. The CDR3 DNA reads TGTGCCAGCAGTTTAACAGCGGGAGCGTTGCTCAATGAGCAGTTCTTC. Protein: CASSLTAGALLNEQFF.

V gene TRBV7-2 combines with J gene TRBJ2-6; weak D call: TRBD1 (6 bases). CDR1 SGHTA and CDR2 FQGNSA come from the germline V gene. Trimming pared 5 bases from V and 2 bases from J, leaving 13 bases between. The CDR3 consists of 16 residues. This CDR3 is CASSVNRAAGANVLTF. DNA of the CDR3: TGTGCCAGCAGCGTAAACAGGGCTGCTGGGGCCAACGTCCTGACTTTC.

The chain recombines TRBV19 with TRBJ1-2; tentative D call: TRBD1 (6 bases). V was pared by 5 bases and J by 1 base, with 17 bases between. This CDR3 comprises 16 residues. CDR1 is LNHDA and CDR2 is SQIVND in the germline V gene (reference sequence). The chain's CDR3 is CASSPPRGGSNYGYTF. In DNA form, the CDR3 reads TGTGCCAGTAGTCCCCCACGGGGGGGCAGTAACTATGGCTACACCTTC. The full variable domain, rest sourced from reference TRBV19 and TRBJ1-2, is DGGITQSPKYLFRKEGQNVTLSCEQNLNHDAMYWYRQDPGQGLRLIYYSQIVNDFQKGDIAEGYSVSREKKESFPLTVTSAQKNPTAFYLCASSPPRGGSNYGYTFGSGTRLTVV.

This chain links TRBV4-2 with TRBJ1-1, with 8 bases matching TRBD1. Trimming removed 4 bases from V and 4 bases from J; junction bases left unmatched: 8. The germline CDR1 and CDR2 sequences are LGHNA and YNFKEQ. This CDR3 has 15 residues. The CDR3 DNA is TGTGCCAGCAGCCGGACAGGGACCCGCGGCACTGAAGCTTTCTTT. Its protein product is CASSRTGTRGTEAFF.

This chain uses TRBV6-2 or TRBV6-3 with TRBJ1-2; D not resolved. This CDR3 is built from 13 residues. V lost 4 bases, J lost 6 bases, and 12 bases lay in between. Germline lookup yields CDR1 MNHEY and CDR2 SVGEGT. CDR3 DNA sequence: TGTGCCAGCAGTTCCAGTCATGGCAATGGCTACACCTTC. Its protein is CASSSSHGNGYTF.

In nucleotides, the CDR3 is TGTGCCAGCAGCTTCTTAGGGGACAGGGGGCCCACTGAAGCTTTCTTT. Its translation is CASSFLGDRGPTEAFF. The rearrangement uses TRBV5-6 and TRBJ1-1; 12 bases agree with TRBD1. The junction had 6 bases not matched to a gene; V was cut back by 2 bases and J by 4 bases. The CDR3 runs to 16 residues. Germline lookup yields CDR1 SGHDT and CDR2 YYEEEE.

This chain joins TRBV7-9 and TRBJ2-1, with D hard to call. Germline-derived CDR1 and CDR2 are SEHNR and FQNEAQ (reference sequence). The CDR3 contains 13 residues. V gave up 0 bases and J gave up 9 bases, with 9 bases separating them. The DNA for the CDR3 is TGTGCCAGCAGCTTAGCCCTAACGATTGAGCAGTTCTTC. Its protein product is CASSLALTIEQFF.

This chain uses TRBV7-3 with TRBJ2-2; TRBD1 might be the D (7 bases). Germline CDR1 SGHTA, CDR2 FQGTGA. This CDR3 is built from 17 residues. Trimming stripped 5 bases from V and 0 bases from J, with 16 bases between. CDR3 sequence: CASSRRLRGANTGELFF. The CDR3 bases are TGTGCCAGCAGCCGGCGTCTCAGGGGGGCGAACACCGGGGAGCTGTTTTTT. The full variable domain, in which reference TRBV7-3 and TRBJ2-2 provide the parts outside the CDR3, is GAGVSQTPSNKVTEKGKYVELRCDPISGHTALYWYRQSLGQGPEFLIYFQGTGAADDSGLPNDRFFAVRPEGSVSTLKIQRTERGDSAVYLCASSRRLRGANTGELFFGEGSRLTVL.

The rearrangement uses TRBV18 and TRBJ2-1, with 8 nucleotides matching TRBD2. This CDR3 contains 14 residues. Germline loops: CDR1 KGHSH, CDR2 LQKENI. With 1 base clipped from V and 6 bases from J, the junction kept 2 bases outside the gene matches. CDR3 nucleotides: TGTGCCAGCTCACCACTCGGGAGGGCCAATGAGCAGTTCTTC. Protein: CASSPLGRANEQFF.

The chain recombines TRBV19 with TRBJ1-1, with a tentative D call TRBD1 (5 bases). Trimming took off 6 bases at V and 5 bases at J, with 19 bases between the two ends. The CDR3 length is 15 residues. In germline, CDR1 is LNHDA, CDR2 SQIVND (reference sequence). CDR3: CASSPRGAGGTEAFF. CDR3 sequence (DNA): TGTGCCAGTAGCCCTCGTGGGGCAGGCGGAACTGAAGCTTTCTTT.

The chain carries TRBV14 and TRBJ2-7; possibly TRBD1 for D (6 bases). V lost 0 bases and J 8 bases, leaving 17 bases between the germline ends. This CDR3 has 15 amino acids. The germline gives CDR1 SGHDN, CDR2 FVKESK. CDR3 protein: CASSQDDGRGGKQYF. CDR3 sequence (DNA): TGTGCCAGCAGCCAAGATGACGGCAGGGGTGGGAAGCAGTACTTC.

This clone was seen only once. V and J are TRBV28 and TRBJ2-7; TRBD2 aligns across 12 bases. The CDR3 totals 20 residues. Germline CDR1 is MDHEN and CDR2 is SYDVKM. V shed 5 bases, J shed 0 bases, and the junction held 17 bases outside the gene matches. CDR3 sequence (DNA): TGTGCCAGCAGTCTGAGAGGACAGGGGACTAGCGGGTCCTACTCCTACGAGCAGTACTTC. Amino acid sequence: CASSLRGQGTSGSYSYEQYF.

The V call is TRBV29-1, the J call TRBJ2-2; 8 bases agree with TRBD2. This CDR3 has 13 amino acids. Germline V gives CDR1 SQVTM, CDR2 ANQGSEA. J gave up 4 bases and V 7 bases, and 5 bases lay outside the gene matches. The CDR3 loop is CSAFREGTGELFF. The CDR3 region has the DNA TGCAGCGCCTTTCGGGAGGGCACCGGGGAGCTGTTTTTT.

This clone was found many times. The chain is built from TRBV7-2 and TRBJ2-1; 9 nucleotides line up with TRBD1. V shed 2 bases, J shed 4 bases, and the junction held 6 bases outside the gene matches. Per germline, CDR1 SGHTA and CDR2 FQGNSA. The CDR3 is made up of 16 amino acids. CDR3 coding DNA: TGTGCCAGCAGCTTAAGTCTAGGACAGGGGTACAATGAGCAGTTCTTC. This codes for CASSLSLGQGYNEQFF. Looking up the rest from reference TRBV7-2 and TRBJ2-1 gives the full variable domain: GAGVSQSPSNKVTEKGKDVELRCDPISGHTALYWYRQSLGQGLEFLIYFQGNSAPDKSGLPSDRFSAERTGGSVSTLTIQRTQQEDSAVYLCASSLSLGQGYNEQFFGPGTRLTVL.

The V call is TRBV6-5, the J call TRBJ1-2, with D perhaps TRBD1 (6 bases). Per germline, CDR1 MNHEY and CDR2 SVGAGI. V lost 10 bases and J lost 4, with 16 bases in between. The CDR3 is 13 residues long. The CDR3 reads CATQQGLSYGYTF. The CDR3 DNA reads TGTGCCACTCAACAGGGCCTTAGCTATGGCTACACCTTC.

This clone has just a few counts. Here the CDR3 DNA reads TGTGCCTGGAGGTCCGGGGAAGCTAACTATGGCTACACCTTC. Amino acid sequence: CAWRSGEANYGYTF. The chain joins TRBV30 to TRBJ1-2, with D unclear. The germline gives CDR1 GTSNPN, CDR2 SVGIG (reference sequence). This CDR3 has 14 amino acids. With 3 bases removed from V and 0 bases from J, the gap between germline ends came to 11 bases.

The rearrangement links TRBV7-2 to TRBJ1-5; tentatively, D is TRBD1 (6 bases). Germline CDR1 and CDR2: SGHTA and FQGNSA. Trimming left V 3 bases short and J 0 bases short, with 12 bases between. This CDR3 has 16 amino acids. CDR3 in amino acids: CASSLGGPNSNQPQHF. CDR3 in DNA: TGTGCCAGCAGCTTGGGGGGGCCTAATAGCAATCAGCCCCAGCATTTT.